The clone carrying this TCR beta chain was observed a single time. This entry is derived from a study of shared clonotypes between healthy human individuals. Using immunoSEQ multiplex PCR, the repertoire was profiled, and TCRdb retains in-frame clones only, with some absent. Here the sample spans roughly 2,500,000 clones, 80% to 95% being singletons. Sequencing was carried out using naive CD4+ T cells from PBMCs. Subset indicated: CD45RA+ positively selected. The receptor was derived from a young man in good health. Some clones in this sample may be carry-over from other donors' samples.

The CDR3 sequence is CASSEPRDTLLAGANVLTF. The CDR3 DNA sequence: TGTGCCAGCAGTGAACCGAGGGACACCCTTTTGGCTGGGGCCAACGTCCTGACTTTC. The chain links TRBV6-1 to TRBJ2-6; D is possibly TRBD1 (6 bases). V was pared by 2 bases and J by 2 bases, with 19 bases between. The CDR3 length is 19 residues. CDR1 is MNHNS, CDR2 SASEGT, per germline.